The 23 T cell receptor beta chains given below trace back to one sample, sequenced in a study of blood T cells in healthy people across ages. A second PCR of roughly 7 to 11 cycles used a sample-barcoded 5' primer and a J-beta primer mix. Using its own MiXCR run on the 5' RACE reads, TCRdb lists one record per CDR3 protein. The table has about 1 million distinct CDR3 sequences, almost 25% seen once; the top ten hold around 0.7%. These sequences were also reported in another study, on T cells of mothers and their children.

Sequenced material: blood. The receptors derive from a girl aged 2 to 9 in good health.

This clonotype has only a few counts. The chain links TRBV2 to TRBJ1-3; D unresolved. V was shortened by 10 bases and J by 3 bases, with 10 bases between the two germline ends. This CDR3 is built from 12 residues. CDR1 and CDR2 (germline): SNHLY, FYNNEI. Here the CDR3 DNA reads TGTGCCACCCGCTCGGGTGGAAACACCATATATTTT. Protein: CATRSGGNTIYF.

In this sample, this clonotype turned up a few times. This rearrangement joins TRBV7-2 to TRBJ2-1; no reliable D call. V was trimmed by 5 bases and J by 1 base, leaving 9 bases between them. CDR3 length equals 14 residues. Germline CDR1 SGHTA, CDR2 FQGNSA. For the CDR3, the DNA is TGTGCCAGCAGCAGGGAACTATCCTACAATGAGCAGTTCTTC. Protein product: CASSRELSYNEQFF.

This clonotype was observed a few times. The germline gene is not matched at one end of the junction; a read error may be the cause. The V call is TRBV27, the J call TRBJ2-5; D ambiguous. CDR1 and CDR2 (germline): MNHEY, SMNVEV (reference sequence). CDR3 length equals 14 residues. CDR3 coding DNA: TGTGCCGGCAGTACCCTGGGGTTTATGGAGACCCAGTACTTC. It is translated as CAGSTLGFMETQYF.

The rearrangement links TRBV20-1 to TRBJ1-5; maybe TRBD1 (5 bases). The CDR3 totals 15 residues. Germline assignment: CDR1 DFQATT and CDR2 SNEGSKA (reference sequence). V lost 3 bases, J lost 0 bases, and 12 bases lay in between. The CDR3 region is CSASPQGSSNQPQHF. The DNA of the CDR3 is TGCAGTGCTAGCCCCCAGGGATCTAGCAATCAGCCCCAGCATTTT.

The chain employs TRBV12-3 or TRBV12-4 and TRBJ2-5, with 7 bases identical to TRBD1. The DNA end lines up better with TRBJ2-7; the J call may be wrong. This CDR3 region has 12 residues. CDR3 sequence (DNA): TGTGCCAGCACCTTCGGACAGGACGAGCAGTACTTC. As protein: CASTFGQDEQYF.

In its sample, this clonotype was seen many times. V and J are TRBV29-1 and TRBJ1-3; D gene uncertain. V was shortened by 2 bases and J by 1 base, with 0 bases between the two germline ends. Germline lookup yields CDR1 SQVTM and CDR2 ANQGSEA. CDR3 size: 11 residues. The CDR3 is CSVESGNTIYF. CDR3 nucleotide sequence: TGCAGCGTTGAATCTGGAAACACCATATATTTT.

This clonotype was recorded a few times. V and J are TRBV4-2 and TRBJ2-6; 7 positions agree with TRBD1. Losses at the gene ends were 4 bases for V and 2 bases for J; bases not matched to a gene: 5. The CDR3 has 16 amino acids. The V gene's germline CDR1 is LGHNA and CDR2 YNFKEQ. CDR3 nucleotide sequence: TGTGCCAGCAGCCGACAGGGAATCGCTGGGGCCAACGTCCTGACTTTC. It is translated as CASSRQGIAGANVLTF.

The chain recombines TRBV7-3 with TRBJ2-2, with D unresolved. V lost 0 bases, J lost 5 bases, and 7 bases lay in between. CDR1 is SGHTA and CDR2 is FQGTGA in the germline V gene. The CDR3 loop spans 14 amino acids. As DNA, the CDR3 is TGTGCCAGCAGCTTAACGGCAAGGACCGGGGAGCTGTTTTTT. Protein sequence: CASSLTARTGELFF.

The chain has TRBV6-2 or TRBV6-3 and TRBJ2-5; possibly TRBD2 for D (6 bases). Trimming removed 3 bases from V and 7 bases from J, with 21 bases in between. CDR1 and CDR2 (germline): MNHEY, SVGEGT. The CDR3 contains 16 residues. CDR3 sequence reads: CASSYYLAGSEGTQYF. In DNA, the CDR3 is TGTGCCAGCAGTTATTATCTAGCAGGATCGGAGGGGACCCAGTACTTC.

The chain employs TRBV29-1 and TRBJ2-7, with 8 bases identical to TRBD1. The ends lost 6 bases at V and 0 bases at J; junction bases unmatched: 4. This CDR3 is 13 amino acids long. Germline values: CDR1 SQVTM, CDR2 ANQGSEA. As DNA, the CDR3 is TGCAGCGTGACAGGGGCGATCTCCTACGAGCAGTACTTC. It yields the protein CSVTGAISYEQYF.

This clonotype was observed a handful of times. This chain joins TRBV28 and TRBJ1-1; the D is unclear. Trimming left V 5 bases short and J 10 bases short, with 17 bases between. Germline V gene sequence: CDR1 MDHEN, CDR2 SYDVKM. The CDR3 is 13 residues long. The CDR3 nucleotides read TGTGCCAGCAGTCCTCCGGGGTCGCGAGGAGCTTTCTTT. Amino acids: CASSPPGSRGAFF.

The chain couples TRBV28 to TRBJ2-7; D not resolved. The CDR3 has 13 residues. The V end was cut by 5 bases, the J end by 1 base, with 9 bases between. Germline values: CDR1 MDHEN, CDR2 SYDVKM. CDR3 residues: CASSQQVSYEQYF. CDR3 sequence (DNA): TGTGCCAGCAGTCAGCAGGTTTCCTACGAGCAGTACTTC.

This clonotype was counted a few times. The chain has TRBV7-9 and TRBJ2-1, with 13 bases fitting TRBD2. Germline CDR1 reads SEHNR; CDR2 reads FQNEAQ (reference sequence). The V segment lost 6 bases and the J segment 1 base; nucleotides outside the gene matches: 9. CDR3 size: 18 residues. The CDR3 sequence: CASSYLGTSGTSYNEQFF. The CDR3, as DNA: TGTGCCAGCAGTTACCTAGGGACTAGCGGGACTTCCTACAATGAGCAGTTCTTC. Supplemented by reference TRBV7-9 and TRBJ2-1, the full variable domain reads DTGVSQNPRHKITKRGQNVTFRCDPISEHNRLYWYRQTLGQGPEFLTYFQNEAQLEKSRLLSDRFSAERPKGSFSTLEIQRTEQGDSAMYLCASSYLGTSGTSYNEQFFGPGTRLTVL.

Only a few counts were recorded for this clonotype. The CDR3: CASSELVLEQYF. In DNA form, the CDR3 reads TGTGCCAGCAGTGAACTCGTCCTCGAGCAGTACTTC. V gene TRBV2 combines with J gene TRBJ2-5; D ambiguous. The DNA end lines up better with TRBJ2-7; the J call may be wrong. This CDR3 spans 12 amino acids. Germline assignment: CDR1 SNHLY and CDR2 FYNNEI.

The V call is TRBV7-9, the J call TRBJ2-6; no reliable D call. V was cut by 5 bases and J by 4 bases, with 9 bases left in between. The V gene's germline CDR1 is SEHNR and CDR2 FQNEAQ (reference sequence). This CDR3 has 14 residues. The CDR3 coding sequence is TGTGCCAGCAGCGCAACCCCCGGGGCCAACGTCCTGACTTTC. It yields the protein CASSATPGANVLTF.

The chain has TRBV12-3 or TRBV12-4 and TRBJ2-5; D might be TRBD1 or TRBD2, each matching 5 bases. The V and J ends lost 6 bases and 2 bases respectively, with 19 bases between them. The CDR3 covers 16 residues. The chain's CDR3 is CASSRVVGTSQETQYF. The CDR3 coding sequence is TGTGCCAGCAGCCGCGTGGTAGGGACCTCTCAAGAGACCCAGTACTTC.

This clonotype was counted a few times. The chain employs TRBV29-1 and TRBJ1-1; 7 bases are a match to TRBD1. Germline CDR1 and CDR2: SQVTM and ANQGSEA. This CDR3 contains 14 residues. Unmatched junction bases numbered 9, after V lost 8 bases and J lost 0 bases. CDR3 protein: CSSRTGGMNTEAFF. The CDR3 nucleotides are TGCAGCTCTCGGACAGGTGGCATGAACACTGAAGCTTTCTTT.

The V gene is TRBV4-1, the J gene TRBJ2-4, with a weak D call TRBD1 (6 bases). This CDR3 region has 16 residues. Germline lookup yields CDR1 MGHRA and CDR2 YSYEKL. Trimming removed 0 bases at V and 3 bases at J, with 12 bases between. CDR3 sequence reads: CASSQDPGDDKNIQYF. The CDR3 DNA sequence: TGCGCCAGCAGCCAAGATCCAGGGGATGACAAAAACATTCAGTACTTC.

The V gene is TRBV5-8, the J gene TRBJ2-5, with TRBD1 matching 11 bases. V lost 1 base to trimming and J lost 6 bases; unmatched junction nucleotides: 5. There are 15 residues in the CDR3. Germline loops: CDR1 SGHTS, CDR2 YDEGEE. CDR3 in DNA: TGTGCCAGCAGCTTGCCGGGACAGGGGGGAAAGACCCAGTACTTC. Amino acids: CASSLPGQGGKTQYF.

The CDR3 DNA sequence: TGTGCCAGCAGCCATCGCGGGACTCGAAGCGACAATGAGCAGTTCTTC. This gives the protein CASSHRGTRSDNEQFF. The V gene is TRBV11-1, the J gene TRBJ2-5; D possibly corresponds to TRBD2 (6 bases). Matching the DNA end better, TRBJ2-1 makes the J call doubtful. This CDR3 has 16 residues. Germline assignment: CDR1 SGHAT and CDR2 FQDESV (reference sequence).

In its sample, this clonotype was seen a few times. The chain combines TRBV29-1 with TRBJ2-5; 12 bases map to TRBD2. The tail of the sequence fits TRBJ2-7 better, so the J call may be wrong. CDR3 length equals 14 residues. Germline lookup yields CDR1 SQVTM and CDR2 ANQGSEA. The DNA of the CDR3 is TGCAGCGTTGAATTACTAGCGGGAGGTTACGAGCAGTACTTC. Translating gives CSVELLAGGYEQYF.

This clonotype was seen many times. The chain uses TRBV12-3 or TRBV12-4 and TRBJ2-5; D gene uncertain. CDR3 size: 11 residues. Trimming pared 4 bases from V and 0 bases from J, leaving 0 bases between. The CDR3 is CASSYQETQYF. The CDR3 nucleotides read TGTGCCAGCAGTTACCAAGAGACCCAGTACTTC.

This clonotype occurred a few times. The V call is TRBV6-4, the J call TRBJ2-3; D is unclear. The CDR3 is 14 amino acids. Germline values: CDR1 MRHNA, CDR2 SNTAGT. V dropped 6 bases and J dropped 0 bases, with 10 bases sitting between them. In DNA form, the CDR3 reads TGTGCCAGCAGCCCCGCAGGTAGCACAGATACGCAGTATTTT. Protein product: CASSPAGSTDTQYF.